These 30 T cell receptor beta chains were sequenced from one sample in a study of tumor and adjacent non-tumor tissue in lung cancer. TCRbeta libraries were built with three rounds of nested PCR, modified from ARM-PCR. TCRdb analysed the multiplex PCR reads with MiXCR anew, one entry per CDR3 protein. Of about 43,000 distinct CDR3 sequences listed, roughly 60% are singletons. This sample's RNA came from whole unsorted tissue. Distant lung tissue was collected more than 3 cm away from the tumor edge. The specimen was distant non-tumor lung tissue. The source of these receptors is a man aged 45-65 years with non-small cell lung cancer.

A remark on this clonotype: A much more abundant neighbour one base away suggests this may be a read error. This chain joins TRBV28 and TRBJ1-3; TRBD1 matches 7 bases. Germline V gene data show CDR1 as MDHEN and CDR2 as SYDVKM. The CDR3 covers 16 residues. CDR3 bases: TGTGCCAGCAGTTTGTTCCTGACAGGGTCAGGAAACATCATATATTTT. It is translated as CASSLFLTGSGNIIYF.

This chain joins TRBV2 and TRBJ2-7, with 7 nucleotides matching TRBD2. V gave up 5 bases and J gave up 3 bases; unmatched junction bases: 7. CDR1 is SNHLY, CDR2 FYNNEI, per germline. This CDR3 has 14 amino acids. CDR3 sequence (DNA): TGTGCCAGCAGTAGGGGAGGGATGATCTACGAGCAGTACTTC. Its translation: CASSRGGMIYEQYF.

Of note for this clonotype: A clone one base away is much larger, so this may be a read error. The chain is built from TRBV6-1 and TRBJ2-3; D gene uncertain. V shed 1 base and J shed 3 bases, with 17 bases lying between them. The CDR3 contains 17 residues. Germline lookup yields CDR1 MNHNS and CDR2 SASEGT. CDR3 residues: CASSEGRFRSSTDTQYF. The DNA of the CDR3 is TGTGCCAGCAGTGAAGGACGGTTCAGGAGTTCTACAGATACGCAGTATTTT.

About this clonotype itself: The conserved final phenylalanine or tryptophan is absent from the CDR3, which likely points to a read error. The chain is built from TRBV20-1 and TRBJ1-3; the D is unclear. This CDR3 region has 14 residues. V was cut by 1 base and J by 4 bases, with 11 bases left in between. The V gene's germline CDR1 is DFQATT and CDR2 SNEGSKA (reference sequence). Here the CDR3 reads CSARGYDRGNTIYS. The CDR3 DNA reads as TGCAGTGCTAGAGGTTACGACCGAGGAAACACCATATATTCT.

Of note for this clonotype: Its ends do not fully match the called genes, so a read error is possible. The genes are TRBV20-1 and TRBJ2-3; TRBD2 might be the D (5 bases). The CDR3 covers 13 residues. Looked up from germline, CDR1 is DFQATT and CDR2 is SNEGSKA (reference sequence). In DNA form, the CDR3 reads TGCAGCGCTAGGGTTTCTAGCATAGATACGCAGTATTTT. Translating gives CSARVSSIDTQYF.

This clonotype was picked up many times. The J gene is TRBJ1-3, the V gene TRBV6-6, with TRBD1 as a possible D gene (5 bases). Germline CDR1 and CDR2: MNHNY and SVGAGI (reference sequence). The CDR3 spans 14 residues. The ends were cut back, 6 bases at V and 4 bases at J, with 13 bases in the middle. The CDR3 coding sequence is TGTGCCAGCAGCCCCCCGGGGGGAGGAAACACCATATATTTT. Its translation is CASSPPGGGNTIYF.

This clonotype was seen a single time. A single base separates this from a much larger clone, so it may be a read error. The rearrangement links TRBV14 to TRBJ1-1; 7 nucleotides match TRBD1. This CDR3 has 15 residues. Unmatched junction bases numbered 7, after V lost 0 bases and J lost 6 bases. Germline V gene lookup returns CDR1 SGHDN and CDR2 FVKESK. The CDR3 reads CASSQDEDRRAEAFF. As DNA, the CDR3 is TGTGCCAGCAGCCAAGATGAGGACAGGAGGGCTGAAGCTTTCTTT. The variable domain in full, completed from reference TRBV14 and TRBJ1-1, reads EAGVTQFPSHSVIEKGQTVTLRCDPISGHDNLYWYRRVMGKEIKFLLHFVKESKQDESGMPNNRFLAERTGGTYSTLKVQPAELEDSGVYFCASSQDEDRRAEAFFGQGTRLTVV.

The gene calls are TRBV20-1 and TRBJ2-1; weak D call: TRBD1 (5 bases). Germline loops: CDR1 DFQATT, CDR2 SNEGSKA (reference sequence). CDR3 length: 14 amino acids. V lost 5 bases to trimming and J lost 3 bases, with 14 bases between them. The CDR3 is CSAPSQQDYNEQFF. For the CDR3, the DNA is TGCAGTGCTCCGAGCCAACAGGACTACAATGAGCAGTTCTTC.

At least ten counts were recorded for this clonotype. This chain uses TRBV6-6 with TRBJ2-2; D gene uncertain. Trimming shortened V by 5 bases and J by 2 bases, and 3 bases separated the two germline ends. Germline V gene sequence: CDR1 MNHNY, CDR2 SVGAGI (reference sequence). This CDR3 region has 12 residues. The CDR3 DNA reads TGTGCCAGCAGTATAAACACCGGGGAGCTGTTTTTT. Translation gives CASSINTGELFF.

The table lists this clonotype with a few counts. The V gene is TRBV5-1, the J gene TRBJ2-1; TRBD1 matches 7 bases. V shed 0 bases and J 2 bases; nucleotides not matched to a gene: 2. This CDR3 has 15 residues. The V gene's germline CDR1 is SGHRS and CDR2 YFSETQ. In nucleotides, the CDR3 is TGCGCCAGCAGCTTGGGGGACAGCGCCTACAATGAGCAGTTCTTC. This translates into CASSLGDSAYNEQFF.

About this clonotype: Possible read error: a much larger clone is one base away. This chain links TRBV7-9 with TRBJ1-1; 8 bases match TRBD1. There are 15 residues in the CDR3. V gave up 5 bases and J gave up 1 base; unmatched junction bases: 6. Looked up from germline, CDR1 is SEHNR and CDR2 is FQNEAQ (reference sequence). The CDR3 sequence is CASSPRQGRNTEAFF. In DNA form, the CDR3 reads TGTGCCAGCAGCCCCCGACAGGGGAGGAACACTGAAGCTTTCTTT.

Notes on this clonotype: Its ends do not fully match the called genes, so a read error is possible. This chain joins TRBV12-5 and TRBJ2-1; TRBD2 aligns across 7 bases. This CDR3 has 20 residues. Germline assignment: CDR1 LGHNT and CDR2 FRNRAP. For the CDR3, the DNA is TGTACTAGTGGTTTGGTACTGTGGACTAGAGGGAGTAGCTCCTACAATGAGCAGTTCTTC. Its protein product is CTSGLVLWTRGSSSYNEQFF.

Of note for this clonotype: One end of the junction is discordant with germline, which a read error may explain. The chain employs TRBV5-1 and TRBJ2-1; TRBD2 agrees at 10 bases. Germline CDR1 and CDR2: SGHRS and YFSETQ. The CDR3 length is 17 residues. Here the CDR3 reads CDSNLGAGTSVYNEQFF. DNA for the CDR3: TGCGACAGCAACTTGGGAGCCGGGACTAGCGTATACAATGAGCAGTTCTTC. The entire variable domain, with the rest obtained from reference TRBV5-1 and TRBJ2-1, is as follows: KAGVTQTPRYLIKTRGQQVTLSCSPISGHRSVSWYQQTPGQGLQFLFEYFSETQRNKGNFPGRFSGRQFSNSRSEMNVSTLELGDSALYLCDSNLGAGTSVYNEQFFGPGTRLTVL.

In the case of this clonotype: This may arise from a read error, as a much more abundant clone is one base away. This chain uses TRBV30 with TRBJ2-6, with D hard to call. The CDR3 has 18 amino acids. Germline-derived CDR1 and CDR2 are GTSNPN and SVGIG (reference sequence). The CDR3 coding sequence is TGTGCCAGGAGTGTATGGTACCTTAACGACTCTGGGGCCAACGTCCTGACTTTC. Translated: CARSVWYLNDSGANVLTF.

Ten or more counts support this clonotype. This chain uses TRBV5-4 with TRBJ1-3; 7 bases align to TRBD1. Germline values: CDR1 SGHNT, CDR2 YYREEE (reference sequence). CDR3 size: 16 residues. The ends lost 0 bases at V and 0 bases at J; junction bases unmatched: 3. The CDR3 sequence is CASSLDGTDSGNTIYF. In DNA, the CDR3 is TGTGCCAGCAGCTTGGACGGGACAGACTCTGGAAACACCATATATTTT.

Note on this clonotype: The junction shows a germline mismatch at one end, possibly a read error. The chain carries TRBV11-2 and TRBJ1-3, with D unclear. Per the germline V gene, CDR1 is SGHAT and CDR2 is FQNNGV. CDR3 size: 15 residues. The CDR3 loop reads CAGSSGWISGNTIYF. The CDR3 coding sequence is TGTGCCGGCAGCTCCGGGTGGATCTCTGGAAACACTATATATTTT.

In the case of this clonotype: At one boundary the junction diverges from the germline segment, which might be a read error. The chain links TRBV6-6 to TRBJ1-1; no reliable D call. Germline lookup yields CDR1 MNHNY and CDR2 SVGAGI (reference sequence). The CDR3 spans 11 residues. This chain's CDR3 is CTSKMNTEAFF. Here the CDR3 DNA reads TGTACCAGTAAGATGAACACTGAAGCTTTCTTT.

On this clonotype itself: Germline is not matched at one junction end, which may reflect a read error. The chain employs TRBV6-1 and TRBJ2-5; 9 bases fit TRBD2. Per the germline V gene, CDR1 is MNHNS and CDR2 is SASEGT. The CDR3 consists of 15 residues. CDR3 residues: CAGSRTSGRRETQYF. Here the CDR3 DNA reads TGTGCCGGCAGCCGGACCAGCGGGAGGCGAGAGACCCAGTACTTC.

Concerning this clonotype: The junction departs from the called germline gene at one end, perhaps through a read error. The chain uses TRBV4-1 and TRBJ2-5; no clear D. Germline V CDR1 and CDR2: MGHRA, YSYEKL. The CDR3 length is 17 residues. The CDR3 DNA reads as TGCGCCAGCAGCCCTTTAACGAAGCAAGGAAGGCAAGAGACCCAGCACTTC. It encodes CASSPLTKQGRQETQHF.

This clonotype was observed a handful of times. This may be a read error: a much more frequent sequence differs by one nucleotide. The chain carries TRBV10-1 and TRBJ1-5; D perhaps matches TRBD1 (5 bases). This CDR3 region has 11 residues. V was clipped by 8 bases and J by 6 bases, with 8 bases between them. Germline assignment: CDR1 WNHNN and CDR2 SYGVQD (reference sequence). The CDR3 loop reads CASGGSQPQHF. For the CDR3, the DNA is TGCGCCAGCGGGGGGAGTCAGCCCCAGCATTTT.

The chain has TRBV24-1 and TRBJ2-2, with a possible D match to TRBD2 (5 bases). CDR1 KGHDR and CDR2 SFDVKD come from the germline V gene. Between the trimmed V and J ends, which lost 1 base and 4 bases, there was a span of 12 bases. The CDR3 totals 16 residues. The CDR3: CATSDLGRHPTGELFF. The CDR3 DNA sequence: TGTGCCACCAGTGATTTAGGGAGACACCCCACCGGGGAGCTGTTTTTT.

Worth noting for this clonotype: The conserved final phenylalanine or tryptophan is absent from the CDR3, which likely points to a read error. The genes are TRBV24-1 and TRBJ2-1, with 8 bases aligning to TRBD1. Per germline, CDR1 KGHDR and CDR2 SFDVKD. The CDR3 has 17 amino acids. The DNA for the CDR3 is TGTGCCACCAGTGACCCCCCTGGACAGGGCTCCTACAATAAGCAGTTCTTA. This encodes CATSDPPGQGSYNKQFL.

This clonotype was observed a few times. Compared with germline, one end of the junction differs, possibly owing to a read error. The V and J genes are TRBV7-2 and TRBJ2-7; 8 bases match TRBD2. There are 15 residues in the CDR3. Germline V gives CDR1 SGHTA, CDR2 FQGNSA. CDR3 residues: CASSYVAGPSYEQCF. The CDR3 nucleotides are TGTGCCAGCAGCTATGTAGCGGGACCCTCCTACGAGCAGTGCTTC. Drawing the rest from reference TRBV7-2 and TRBJ2-7, the complete variable domain is GAGVSQSPSNKVTEKGKDVELRCDPISGHTALYWYRQSLGQGLEFLIYFQGNSAPDKSGLPSDRFSAERTGGSVSTLTIQRTQQEDSAVYLCASSYVAGPSYEQCFGPGTRLTVT.

This chain links TRBV6-6 with TRBJ2-5, with 8 nucleotides matching TRBD2. Germline V gene data show CDR1 as MNHNY and CDR2 as SVGAGI (reference sequence). The CDR3 extends over 15 amino acids. This chain's CDR3 is CISSLLRLASETQYF. The DNA for the CDR3 is TGTATCAGCAGTCTCCTTAGACTAGCGTCGGAGACCCAGTACTTC.

This clonotype was seen a handful of times. One end of the junction fails to match germline, which may point to a read error. The V gene is TRBV10-2, the J gene TRBJ1-5, with D uncertain. CDR3 length: 15 amino acids. Germline CDR1 reads WSHSY; CDR2 reads SAAADI. CDR3 DNA: TGCGCCAGTAGTGAGTCGACTCTTAACAATCAGCCCCAACATTTT. Amino acid sequence: CASSESTLNNQPQHF.

This chain uses TRBV11-2 with TRBJ1-2; 8 nucleotides agree with TRBD1. The ends lost 7 bases at V and 4 bases at J; junction bases unmatched: 8. The CDR3 has 14 residues. Germline loops: CDR1 SGHAT, CDR2 FQNNGV. The CDR3 reads CASILPQGAYGYTF. CDR3 in DNA: TGTGCCAGCATCTTGCCTCAGGGGGCCTATGGCTACACCTTC.

The chain joins TRBV28 to TRBJ2-7; D might be TRBD1 or TRBD2, each matching 8 bases. This CDR3 region has 15 residues. Trimming took off 7 bases at V and 9 bases at J, with 25 bases between the two ends. Germline V CDR1 and CDR2: MDHEN, SYDVKM. CDR3 coding DNA: TGTGCCAGCACTAACAGGGGGGTAGCGGGAAAAGGGCAGTACTTC. It encodes CASTNRGVAGKGQYF.

Points on this clonotype: Because the CDR3 is missing its conserved closing phenylalanine or tryptophan, this is likely a read error. The chain joins TRBV6-1 to TRBJ2-7; TRBD1 agrees at 8 bases. CDR1 MNHNS and CDR2 SASEGT come from the germline V gene. The CDR3 consists of 12 residues. Trimming cost V 8 bases and J 6 bases; bases outside gene matches: 6. The CDR3 DNA reads TGTGCCAGCGAGGACAGGGAGCGCGAGCAGTACTTA. This encodes CASEDREREQYL.

About this clonotype itself: The junction departs from germline at one end; a sequencing error may be responsible. The genes are TRBV6-6 and TRBJ1-1, with D unclear. This CDR3 spans 13 amino acids. Germline CDR1 and CDR2: MNHNY and SVGAGI (reference sequence). The CDR3 here is CASSPQKNTEVFF. In DNA form, the CDR3 reads TGTGCCAGTAGTCCACAGAAGAACACTGAAGTTTTCTTT.

Comment on this clonotype: At one of its ends the junction is not consistent with the germline gene, which may arise from a read error. This chain links TRBV6-6 with TRBJ2-1; the D is unclear. The CDR3 is 14 amino acids. CDR1 MNHNY and CDR2 SVGAGI come from the germline V gene (reference sequence). CDR3 sequence: CDSSYPIGRYEQLF. DNA of the CDR3: TGTGACAGCAGTTACCCGATAGGGCGCTATGAGCAGCTCTTC.